Sequencing of this TCR beta chain was carried out in a study of blood T cells in healthy people across ages. Samples had at least 6.5 million PBMCs isolated from them. The use of a sample-barcoded 5' primer and a J-beta primer mix characterized a second PCR of roughly 7 to 11 cycles. A template-switch adaptor containing 12 random nucleotides labeled each cDNA molecule. Each CDR3 protein gets one entry after TCRdb re-called the 5' RACE reads with MiXCR. Of fewer than 2,000,000 distinct CDR3 sequences in the sample, about 39% were seen once. A remark on this clonotype: The antigen is undetermined.

Study-wide results and limits: The fall in TCR beta diversity per million T cells was roughly linear with age. PBMCs left unsorted prevented a conclusive naive versus antigen-experienced comparison.

This sequence was found in a human donor in good health. Sequenced: blood.

In DNA form, the CDR3 reads TGTGCCAGCAGCCAACAAGGGACTAGCGGCGAGCAGTACTTC. Its protein is CASSQQGTSGEQYF. The chain recombines TRBV3-1 with TRBJ2-7; TRBD2 matches 11 bases. Looked up from germline, CDR1 is LGHDT and CDR2 is YNNKEL (reference sequence). V lost 2 bases, J lost 6 bases, and 3 bases stayed unmatched. The CDR3 extends over 14 amino acids.